These 2 T cell receptor beta chains were all obtained from the same sample, sequenced in a study of blood T cell repertoires in COVID-19. This table comes from immunoSEQ multiplex PCR, and its TCRdb copy is limited to in-frame clones, with some not included. Of over 200,000 clones in the sample, roughly 88% were seen once. What was sequenced was peripheral blood. All receptors derive from a man in his forties or fifties with acute or convalescent COVID-19.

The chain is built from TRBV20-1 and TRBJ1-5; 9 bases match TRBD1. V lost 3 bases, J lost 7 bases, and 7 bases stayed unmatched. The germline V gene has CDR1 DFQATT and CDR2 SNEGSKA (reference sequence). This CDR3 has 14 residues. The CDR3 spells CSASPGQGGQPQHF. Here the CDR3 DNA reads TGCAGTGCTAGTCCGGGACAGGGAGGCCAGCCCCAGCATTTT.

The chain combines TRBV27 with TRBJ1-5; D may be TRBD1 (6 bases). The V gene's germline CDR1 is MNHEY and CDR2 SMNVEV (reference sequence). The CDR3 is made up of 13 amino acids. Deletions cut 5 bases from V and 9 bases from J, with 14 bases between. CDR3 loop: CASSTGQFWPQHF. The CDR3 DNA follows: TGTGCCAGCAGTACGGGACAATTCTGGCCCCAGCATTTT.